This TCR beta chain derives from a study of identical twins' blood T cells. Broader study findings: Twin repertoire similarity may partly reflect shared environment. Top TCRbeta clonotypes were shared more with twin than unrelated donors.

In the original processing: Per-library CDR3 reads ranged about 2 to 3.6 million; clonotypes, ~90,000 to ~550,000. TCRdb analysed the 5' RACE reads with MiXCR anew, one entry per CDR3 protein. The V and J calls shown here were made by TCRdb, not taken from the authors' results. This table has hundreds of thousands of distinct CDR3 sequences, roughly 28% appearing once. Comment on this clonotype: Its antigen is unknown.

Reared together, all three twin pairs probably met the same infectious agents and vaccines. This CDR3 has 13 amino acids. V was clipped by 4 bases and J by 6 bases, with 15 bases between them. Germline V lookup: CDR1 SQVTM, CDR2 ANQGSEA. The chain is built from TRBV29-1 and TRBJ1-2, with unresolved D. Sequencing was performed on PBMCs. The sequence came from a woman aged 18 to 49 in good health. The CDR3 sequence is CSVAASQGDGYTF. CDR3 sequence (DNA): TGCAGCGTTGCGGCCTCCCAAGGCGATGGCTACACCTTC.